This T cell receptor (beta chain) was documented in a study of molecular identifiers for immune sequencing clone quantification. Ten or more counts support this clonotype. TCRdb called the PCR reads again in MiXCR, with one record for every CDR3 protein. Altogether nearly 650,000 distinct CDR3 sequences are present, around 25% being singletons, with the ten largest covering 0.75% to 0.8%. The germline gives CDR1 SGHRS, CDR2 YFSETQ. CDR3 size: 12 residues. V was trimmed by 0 bases and J by 10 bases, leaving 8 bases between them. The TCR originated in a human donor in good health. Some libraries in this study had Jurkat cell RNA spiked in. The sequenced sample consisted of naive CD8+ T cells from blood, with Jurkat cell RNA spiked in. The subset: FACS-sorted CD8+CD4-CCR7+CD45RA+ naive T cells. The chain links TRBV5-1 to TRBJ2-1, with D maybe TRBD1 (5 bases). For the CDR3, the DNA is TGCGCCAGCAGCTTGGAAGGGGTGGAGCAGTTCTTC. Encoded protein: CASSLEGVEQFF.